This TCR beta chain was found in a study of OX40 agonist ivuxolimab in advanced cancers. Study details: Patients were dosed with the agonistic anti-OX40 (CD134) antibody ivuxolimab. Patients treated during dose escalation were battling hepatocellular carcinoma, melanoma, renal cell or head and neck cancer. Study-level points and caveats: Low normalized T-cell clonal expansion also characterized some of the nonresponders.

Germline CDR1 LNHDA, CDR2 SQIVND (reference sequence). Unmatched junction bases numbered 8, after V lost 5 bases and J lost 4 bases. The CDR3 spans 16 residues. Here immunoSEQ multiplex PCR was the method, and the copy in TCRdb shows in-frame clones only, minus some. The data hold roughly 66,000 clones, with approximately 85% observed a single time. This clone was found once. As yet, its antigen is unknown. Enrollment shut out patients with autoimmune disease history or systemic immunosuppression. This chain connects TRBV19 to TRBJ1-5, with 10 bases aligning to TRBD1. This specimen consisted of CD4+ or CD8+ T cells sorted from blood, obtained in a trial of the OX40 agonist ivuxolimab. This TCR was recovered from an adult with an advanced solid tumor such as melanoma, head and neck, liver or kidney cancer. Written as DNA, the CDR3 is TGTGCCAGTAGTCGTCGGGACAGGGGAGGGAATCAGCCCCAGCATTTT. Translated, it gives CASSRRDRGGNQPQHF.